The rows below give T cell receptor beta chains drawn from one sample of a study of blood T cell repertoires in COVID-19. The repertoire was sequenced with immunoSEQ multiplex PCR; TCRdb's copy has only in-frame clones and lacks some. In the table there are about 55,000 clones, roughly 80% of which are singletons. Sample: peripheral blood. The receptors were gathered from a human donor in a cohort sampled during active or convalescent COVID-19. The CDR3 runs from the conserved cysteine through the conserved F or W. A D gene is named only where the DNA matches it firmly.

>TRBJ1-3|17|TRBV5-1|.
TGCGCCAGCAGCCCTAGTCCGGGGGGGAGCTCTGGAAACACCATATATTTT
CASSPSPGGSSGNTIYF
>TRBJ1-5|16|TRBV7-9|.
TGTGCCAGCAGCCAAGGGGATGGCGGGGATGGACAGCCCCAGCATTTT
CASSQGDGGDGQPQHF
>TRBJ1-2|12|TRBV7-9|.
TGTGCCAGCAGCTTAGTGGCCTATGGCTACACCTTC
CASSLVAYGYTF
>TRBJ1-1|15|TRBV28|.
TGTGCCAGCACCGAAATCGACAGTTTGAACACTGAAGCTTTCTTT
CASTEIDSLNTEAFF
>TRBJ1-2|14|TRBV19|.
TGTGCCAGTAAAAAGGGCAGGGAGGACTATGGCTACACCTTC
CASKKGREDYGYTF
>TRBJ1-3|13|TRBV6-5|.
TGTGCCACCGGACAGTACTCTGGAAACACCATATATTTT
CATGQYSGNTIYF
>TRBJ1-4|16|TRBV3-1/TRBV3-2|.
TGTGCCAGCAGCCAAGATAGGACAGATGATAATGAAAAACTGTTTTTT
CASSQDRTDDNEKLFF
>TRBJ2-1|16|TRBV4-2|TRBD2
TGTGCCAGCAGCCAAGGGACAGGCGGGGGGGTAGATGAGCAGTTCTTC
CASSQGTGGGVDEQFF
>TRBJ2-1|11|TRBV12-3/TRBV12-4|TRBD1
TGTGCCAGCAGGCGACAGGGAGAGCAGTTCTTC
CASRRQGEQFF
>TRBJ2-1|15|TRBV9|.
TGTGCCAGCAGCGTACGATCGACTAGCTACAATGAGCAGTTCTTC
CASSVRSTSYNEQFF
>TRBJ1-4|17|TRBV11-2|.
TGTGCCAGCAGCGCCGGGGGGTATGCCGGGGTTTATGAAAAACTGTTTTTT
CASSAGGYAGVYEKLFF
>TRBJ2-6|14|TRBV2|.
TGTGCCAGCAGTGAAATATCTGGGGCCAACGTCCTGACTTTC
CASSEISGANVLTF
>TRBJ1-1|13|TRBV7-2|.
TGTGCCAGCAGCTTCACAGGGCTTACCGAAGCTTTCTTT
CASSFTGLTEAFF
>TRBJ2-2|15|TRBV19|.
TGTGCCAGTAGTATATCACTTACGAACACCGGGGAGCTGTTTTTT
CASSISLTNTGELFF